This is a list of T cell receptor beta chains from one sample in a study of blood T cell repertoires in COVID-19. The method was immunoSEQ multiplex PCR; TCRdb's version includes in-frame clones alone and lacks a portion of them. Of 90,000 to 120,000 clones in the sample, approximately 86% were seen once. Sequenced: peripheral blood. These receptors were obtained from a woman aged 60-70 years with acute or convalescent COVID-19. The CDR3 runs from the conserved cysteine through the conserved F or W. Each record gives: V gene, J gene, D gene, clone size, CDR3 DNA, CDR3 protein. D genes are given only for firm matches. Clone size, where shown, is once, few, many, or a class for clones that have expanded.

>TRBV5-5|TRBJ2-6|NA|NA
TGTGCCAGCAGCTTCTCCGGGGCCAACGTCCTGACTTTC
CASSFSGANVLTF
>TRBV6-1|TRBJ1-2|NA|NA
TGTGCCAGCAGTGAATACATTAACTATGGCTACACCTTC
CASSEYINYGYTF
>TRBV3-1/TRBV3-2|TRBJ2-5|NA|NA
TGTGCCAGCAGCCAAATGCAAGTCGGGACCCAGTACTTC
CASSQMQVGTQYF
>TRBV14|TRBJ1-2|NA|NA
TGTGCCAGCAGCCAGAGTCGGAGGGCTGGCTACACCTTC
CASSQSRRAGYTF
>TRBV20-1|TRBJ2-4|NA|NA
TGCAGTGCAGGGGAAGAAAACATTCAGTACTTC
CSAGEENIQYF
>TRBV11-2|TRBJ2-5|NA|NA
TGTGCCAGCAGCGTGGGACTTCGATTGGAGACCCAGTACTTC
CASSVGLRLETQYF
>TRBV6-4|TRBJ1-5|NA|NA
TGTGCCAGCAGTGACCTTGGGGAGGGGAATCAGCCCCAGCATTTT
CASSDLGEGNQPQHF
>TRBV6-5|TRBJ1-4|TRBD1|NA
TGTGCCTCTACCGGGGGTAGGGGGCGTGGTGAAAAACTGTTTTTT
CASTGGRGRGEKLFF
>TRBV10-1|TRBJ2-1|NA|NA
TGCGCCAGCAGCCCCGGGGGTAGCGGATACAATGAGCAGTTCTTC
CASSPGGSGYNEQFF
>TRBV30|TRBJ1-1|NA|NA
TGTGCCTGGAGACCGACGGGGAACACTGAAGCTTTCTTT
CAWRPTGNTEAFF
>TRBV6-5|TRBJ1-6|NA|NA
TGTGCCAGCAGTTACACCCAAGGGGGGGGGTCACCCCTCCACTTT
CASSYTQGGGSPLHF
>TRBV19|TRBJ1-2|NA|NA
TGTGCCAGTAGTCCCGTTCTTCTCTATGGCTACACCTTC
CASSPVLLYGYTF
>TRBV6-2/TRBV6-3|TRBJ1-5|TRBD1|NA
TGTGCCAGCAGTTCCGGGACAGGGTACAATCAGCCCCAGCATTTT
CASSSGTGYNQPQHF
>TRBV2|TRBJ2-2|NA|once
TGTGCCAGCAGTGACAGGACTCACACCGGGGAGCTGTTTTTT
CASSDRTHTGELFF
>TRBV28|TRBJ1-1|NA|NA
TGTGCCAGCAGTTTCCGGGCCCAAAGGGGGGCTTTCTTT
CASSFRAQRGAFF
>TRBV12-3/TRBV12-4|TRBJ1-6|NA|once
TGTGCCAGCACCTGGGGGGTCGGCTCACCCCTCCACTTT
CASTWGVGSPLHF
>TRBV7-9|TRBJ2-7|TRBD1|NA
TGTGCCAGCAGCTTTGGGACAGGGGAGACCTACGAGCAGTACTTC
CASSFGTGETYEQYF
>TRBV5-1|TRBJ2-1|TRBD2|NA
TGCGCCAGCAGCTCTAGCGGGGGCTCCTACAATGAGCAGTTCTTC
CASSSSGGSYNEQFF
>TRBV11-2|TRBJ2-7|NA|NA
TGTGCCAGCAGCCCCGCAGGAGGTCCCGAGCAGTACTTC
CASSPAGGPEQYF
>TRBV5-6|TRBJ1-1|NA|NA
TGTGCCAGCACCTGGAGGGAATGGGACACTGAAGCTTTCTTT
CASTWREWDTEAFF
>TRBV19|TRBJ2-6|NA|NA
TGTGCCAGTAGTTTCCAGGACGTCCTGACTTTC
CASSFQDVLTF
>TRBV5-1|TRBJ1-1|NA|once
TGCGCCAGCACCCAAAATCAGGGGAACACTGAAGCTTTCTTT
CASTQNQGNTEAFF
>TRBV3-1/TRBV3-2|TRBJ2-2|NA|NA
TGTGCCAGCAGCCAAGACGGCACCGGGGAGCTGTTTTTT
CASSQDGTGELFF
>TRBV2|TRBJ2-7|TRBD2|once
TGTGCCGGTGCGGGGGTAGGGATCTACGAGCAGTACTTC
CAGAGVGIYEQYF
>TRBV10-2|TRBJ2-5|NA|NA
TGCGCCAGCATGGAGACAGTGCGGGAGACCCAGTACTTC
CASMETVRETQYF
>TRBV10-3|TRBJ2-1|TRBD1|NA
TGTGCCATCAGTGGACAGGGTCAGTACAATGAGCAGTTCTTC
CAISGQGQYNEQFF
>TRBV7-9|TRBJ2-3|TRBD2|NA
TGTGCCAGCAGCTTATATGGACTAGCGGGAGTGGATACGCAGTATTTT
CASSLYGLAGVDTQYF
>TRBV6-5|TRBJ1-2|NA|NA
TGTGCCAGTGCGGCGGGGGGATTCGACTATGGCTACACCTTC
CASAAGGFDYGYTF
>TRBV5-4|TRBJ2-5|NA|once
TGTGCCAGCAGCTCGGCGGCAGAAGAGACCCAGTACTTC
CASSSAAEETQYF
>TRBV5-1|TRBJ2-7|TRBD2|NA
TGCGCCAGCAGCCTCACTAGCGGGAGGGCCTACGAGCAGTACTTC
CASSLTSGRAYEQYF
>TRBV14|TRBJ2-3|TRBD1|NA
TGTGCCAGCTCCCCTGGACAGGGAACAGATACGCAGTATTTT
CASSPGQGTDTQYF
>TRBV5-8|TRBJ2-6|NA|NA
TGTGCCAGCAGCTTGGTGGTGGGAGGTGGGGCCAACGTCCTGACTTTC
CASSLVVGGGANVLTF
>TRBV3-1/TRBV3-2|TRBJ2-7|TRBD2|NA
TGTGCCAGCAGCCCTAGCGGGTGGACCTACGAGCAGTACTTC
CASSPSGWTYEQYF
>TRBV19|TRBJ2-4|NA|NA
TGTGCCAGTAGTCCAACCTCACAGGGAAACATTCAGTACTTC
CASSPTSQGNIQYF
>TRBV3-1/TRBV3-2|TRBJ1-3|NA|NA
TGTGCCAGCAGCCACAGGACAACTCTCTCTGGAAACACCATATATTTT
CASSHRTTLSGNTIYF
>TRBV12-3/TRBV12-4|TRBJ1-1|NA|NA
TGTGCCAGCACCTCCAGGTACACTGAAGCTTTCTTT
CASTSRYTEAFF
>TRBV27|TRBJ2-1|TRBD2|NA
TGTGCCAGCAGTTCCGGGACTACAAACTCCTACAATGAGCAGTTCTTC
CASSSGTTNSYNEQFF
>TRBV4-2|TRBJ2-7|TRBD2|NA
TGTGCCAGCAGCCAAGAACCTGGACTAGCCTACTACGAGCAGTACTTC
CASSQEPGLAYYEQYF
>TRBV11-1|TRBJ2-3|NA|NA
TGTGCCAGCAGGACACAGGGAACAGATACGCAGTATTTT
CASRTQGTDTQYF